The source of this TCR beta chain is a study of early T cells in non-severe SARS-CoV-2 infection. Turning to the study itself: Sequenced bulk RNA came from whole blood that was unsorted, and chains were unpaired. General observations from the study: In VDJdb matching, anti-spike CD8 responses were favored while private and CD4 specificities went missing.

This clonotype was counted ten times or more. Its antigen is still unknown. Individual cDNA molecules were tagged with unique molecular identifiers. MiXCR, applied by TCRdb to the 5' RACE reads, yields one record per CDR3 protein. The repertoire consists of some 62,000 distinct CDR3 sequences, with 7% to 9.5% occurring once and the leading ten covering roughly an eighth. CDR1 is SEHNR, CDR2 FQNEAQ, per germline (reference sequence). The CDR3 spans 15 residues. V trimming: 1 base; J trimming: 3 bases; junction bases outside the gene matches: 6. The chain employs TRBV7-9 and TRBJ2-7; the match to TRBD2 covers 7 bases. Specimen: whole blood, collected at baseline. The receptor comes from an adult who was a healthcare worker with PCR-confirmed SARS-CoV-2 infection or an uninfected control (not recorded which). CDR3 in DNA: TGTGCCAGCAGCTTAGGCGGGAGTACCGTCTACGAGCAGTACTTC. Encoded protein: CASSLGGSTVYEQYF. The variable domain in full, with the rest retrieved from reference TRBV7-9 and TRBJ2-7, is DTGVSQNPRHKITKRGQNVTFRCDPISEHNRLYWYRQTLGQGPEFLTYFQNEAQLEKSRLLSDRFSAERPKGSFSTLEIQRTEQGDSAMYLCASSLGGSTVYEQYFGPGTRLTVT.